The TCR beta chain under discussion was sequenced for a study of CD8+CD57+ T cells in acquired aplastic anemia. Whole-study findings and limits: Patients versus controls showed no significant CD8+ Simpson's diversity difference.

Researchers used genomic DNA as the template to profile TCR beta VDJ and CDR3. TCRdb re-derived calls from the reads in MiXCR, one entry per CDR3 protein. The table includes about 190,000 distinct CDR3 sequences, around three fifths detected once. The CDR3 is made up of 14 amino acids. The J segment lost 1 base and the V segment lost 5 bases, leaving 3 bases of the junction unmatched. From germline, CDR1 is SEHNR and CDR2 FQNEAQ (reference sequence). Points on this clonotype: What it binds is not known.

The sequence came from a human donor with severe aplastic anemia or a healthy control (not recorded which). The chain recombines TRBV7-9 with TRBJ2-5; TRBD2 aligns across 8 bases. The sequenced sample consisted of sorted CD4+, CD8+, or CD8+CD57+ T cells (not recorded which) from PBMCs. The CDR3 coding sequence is TGTGCCAGCAGCCTTAGCGGGGCCCAAGAGACCCAGTACTTC. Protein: CASSLSGAQETQYF. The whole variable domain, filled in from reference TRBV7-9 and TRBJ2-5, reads DTGVSQNPRHKITKRGQNVTFRCDPISEHNRLYWYRQTLGQGPEFLTYFQNEAQLEKSRLLSDRFSAERPKGSFSTLEIQRTEQGDSAMYLCASSLSGAQETQYFGPGTRLLVL.